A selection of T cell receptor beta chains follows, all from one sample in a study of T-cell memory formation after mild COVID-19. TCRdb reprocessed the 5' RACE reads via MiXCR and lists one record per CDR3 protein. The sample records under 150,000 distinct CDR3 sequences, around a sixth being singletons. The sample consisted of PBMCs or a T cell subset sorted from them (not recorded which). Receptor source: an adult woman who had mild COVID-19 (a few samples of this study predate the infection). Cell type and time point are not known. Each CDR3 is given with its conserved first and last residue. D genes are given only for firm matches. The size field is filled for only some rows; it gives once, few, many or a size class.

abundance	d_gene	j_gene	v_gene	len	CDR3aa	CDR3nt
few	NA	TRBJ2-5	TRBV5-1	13	CASSSGLRETQYF	TGCGCCAGCAGCTCAGGGTTGAGGGAGACCCAGTACTTC
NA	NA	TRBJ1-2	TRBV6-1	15	CASSPGGGSNYGYTF	TGTGCCAGCAGCCCTGGGGGGGGGAGTAACTATGGCTACACCTTC
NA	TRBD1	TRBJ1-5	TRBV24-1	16	CATSDSRDRFNQPQHF	TGTGCCACCAGTGATAGCCGGGACAGATTTAATCAGCCCCAGCATTTT
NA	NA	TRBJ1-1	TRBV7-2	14	CASSRMGSNTEAFF	TGTGCCAGCAGCCGCATGGGGAGTAACACTGAAGCTTTCTTT
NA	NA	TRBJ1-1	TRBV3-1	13	CASSVTENTEAFF	TGTGCCAGCAGCGTGACCGAGAACACTGAAGCTTTCTTT
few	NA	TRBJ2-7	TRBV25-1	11	CASREGQEQYF	TGTGCCAGCAGAGAAGGACAGGAGCAGTACTTC
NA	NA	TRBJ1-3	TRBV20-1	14	CSANGGASGNTIYF	TGCAGTGCTAACGGGGGGGCCTCTGGAAACACCATATATTTT
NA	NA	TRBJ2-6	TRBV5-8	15	CASIPRGSGANVLTF	TGTGCCAGCATCCCGCGGGGCTCTGGGGCCAACGTCCTGACTTTC
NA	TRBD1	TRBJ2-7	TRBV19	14	CASQPGTGYYEQYF	TGTGCCAGCCAACCGGGGACAGGGTACTACGAGCAGTACTTC
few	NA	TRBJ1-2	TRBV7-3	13	CASSVRDGYGYTF	TGTGCCAGCAGCGTCCGGGACGGCTATGGCTACACCTTC
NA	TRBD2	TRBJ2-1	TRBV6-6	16	CASRHGLAGGDNEQFF	TGTGCCAGCAGACACGGTCTAGCGGGAGGGGACAATGAGCAGTTCTTC
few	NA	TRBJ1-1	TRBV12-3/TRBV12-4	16	CASSLVWERSNTEAFF	TGTGCCAGCAGTTTAGTCTGGGAACGATCGAACACTGAAGCTTTCTTT
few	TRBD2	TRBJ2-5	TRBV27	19	CASSFRYFSLTSGQETQYF	TGTGCCAGCAGTTTTCGCTATTTCAGCCTGACTAGCGGCCAAGAGACCCAGTACTTC
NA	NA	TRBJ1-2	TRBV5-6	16	CASSLEAGFGRNGYTF	TGTGCCAGCAGCCTTGAGGCAGGGTTTGGGAGAAATGGCTACACCTTC
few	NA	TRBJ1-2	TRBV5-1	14	CASSHRRSNYGYTF	TGCGCCAGCAGTCATCGACGGTCTAACTATGGCTACACCTTC
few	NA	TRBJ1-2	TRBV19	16	CASSPSSWTDVYGYTF	TGTGCCAGTAGTCCATCCTCCTGGACGGACGTTTATGGCTACACCTTC
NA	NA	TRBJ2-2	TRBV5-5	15	CASSFLLSPTGELFF	TGTGCCAGCAGCTTTTTACTTTCTCCGACCGGGGAGCTGTTTTTT
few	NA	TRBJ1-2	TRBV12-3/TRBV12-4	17	CASTLYSDLTDLYGYTF	TGTGCCAGCACCCTTTACTCCGATTTGACAGACCTCTATGGCTACACCTTC
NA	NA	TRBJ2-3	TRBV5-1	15	CASSSSVRVTDTQYF	TGCGCCAGCAGTAGCTCCGTTCGGGTCACAGATACGCAGTATTTT
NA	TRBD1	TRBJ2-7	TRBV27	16	CASSPTGTGSHYEQYF	TGTGCCAGCAGTCCAACTGGGACAGGATCCCACTACGAGCAGTACTTC
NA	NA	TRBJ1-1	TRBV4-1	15	CASSQVSRVNTEAFF	TGCGCCAGCAGCCAAGTCAGTCGGGTGAACACTGAAGCTTTCTTT
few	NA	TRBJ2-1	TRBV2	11	CASRENNEQFF	TGTGCCAGCAGAGAGAACAATGAGCAGTTCTTC
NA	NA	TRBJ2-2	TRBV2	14	CASRGMGDTGELFF	TGTGCCAGCAGGGGAATGGGGGACACCGGGGAGCTGTTTTTT
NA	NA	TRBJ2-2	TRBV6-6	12	CASTGSLGELFF	TGTGCCAGCACAGGCTCCCTTGGGGAGCTGTTTTTT